This TCR beta chain was documented in a study of CXCR3-negative and CXCR3-positive naive CD8 T cells. Turning to this clonotype: Its antigen is not known.

Study-wide points: Hydrophobicity of TRB CDR3s was greater in CXCR3-positive naive cells than in CXCR3-negative naive cells.

UMI-labeled 5' RACE yielded the TRB cDNA libraries. TCRdb reprocessed the 5' RACE reads and stores each CDR3 protein as one record, lacking DNA. Recorded for this sample: about 60,000 distinct CDR3 sequences. CDR1 MNHNY and CDR2 SVGAGI come from the germline V gene (reference sequence). The CDR3 consists of 16 residues. The TCR comes from a human donor in good health. Some clones in this sample may be carry-over from other donors' samples. The chain uses TRBV6-6 and TRBJ1-1; TCRdb returns TRBD1, unconfirmable since there is no DNA. The sequenced sample consisted of naive CXCR3+ CD8+ T cells from blood. As for subset: CD45RO-CCR7+CD27+CD95- naive CD8+ T cells expressing CXCR3 (TNR3+). The CDR3 sequence: CASSYTGQGLSTEAFF.